This record looks at one T cell receptor beta chain sequence and its context. The source of the sample is a study of blood T cell repertoires in COVID-19. The CDR3 totals 16 residues. V dropped 4 bases and J dropped 4 bases, with 19 bases sitting between them. The germline CDR1 and CDR2 sequences are MNHEY and SMNVEV (reference sequence). Generated by immunoSEQ multiplex PCR, the TCRdb table keeps only in-frame clones and is missing some. The sample lists some 500,000 clones, about 89% occurring once. This receptor was obtained from a woman aged 45-60 years with COVID-19, enrolled during active disease. This chain connects TRBV27 to TRBJ1-1, with D perhaps TRBD1 (5 bases). Sequenced material: peripheral blood. The CDR3 sequence is CASSWALTVVGTEAFF. The CDR3, as DNA: TGTGCCAGCAGTTGGGCTTTGACAGTAGTAGGCACTGAAGCTTTCTTT.